This passage covers 13 T cell receptor beta chains from one sample sequenced in a study of blood T cell repertoires in COVID-19. The assay was immunoSEQ multiplex PCR, and TCRdb's table has in-frame clones only and misses some. This sample yields approximately 150,000 clones, of which more than 75% are seen a single time; approximately 2.1% belongs to the top ten. Sequenced material: peripheral blood. The receptors derive from a man in his fifties or sixties who had recovered from COVID-19.

The V and J genes are TRBV28 and TRBJ1-6, with 7 bases lining up with TRBD1. The CDR3 length is 14 residues. The germline V gene encodes CDR1 MDHEN and CDR2 SYDVKM. Unmatched junction bases numbered 2, after V lost 2 bases and J lost 7 bases. In DNA form, the CDR3 reads TGTGCCAGCAGTTTACTGGGACAGAATTCACCCCTCCACTTT. Protein: CASSLLGQNSPLHF.

The genes are TRBV14 and TRBJ2-3, with unresolved D. The ends were cut back, 1 base at V and 2 bases at J, with 4 bases in the middle. CDR1 and CDR2 from the germline V gene are SGHDN and FVKESK. The CDR3 length is 13 residues. The CDR3 region has the DNA TGTGCCAGCAGCCAAGGACTCACAGATACGCAGTATTTT. Its translation: CASSQGLTDTQYF.

This chain connects TRBV11-2 to TRBJ2-7; no clear D. CDR3 length: 15 residues. Trimming left V 1 base short and J 4 bases short, with 14 bases between. Germline V gene sequence: CDR1 SGHAT, CDR2 FQNNGV. CDR3 nucleotide sequence: TGTGCCAGCAGCTTAGTTATCGAGCCGATTTACGAGCAGTACTTC. It encodes CASSLVIEPIYEQYF.

V usage is TRBV9 and J usage is TRBJ2-7, with TRBD2 as a possible D gene (6 bases). Germline CDR1 SGDLS, CDR2 YYNGEE. This CDR3 is 14 amino acids long. Trimming left V 3 bases short and J 1 base short, with 11 bases between. The CDR3 loop reads CASSGIRGSYEQYF. For the CDR3, the DNA is TGTGCCAGCAGCGGGATTCGGGGGTCCTACGAGCAGTACTTC.

This clone was recorded once. The chain is built from TRBV19 and TRBJ1-3, with TRBD1 matching over 7 bases. CDR1 and CDR2 from the germline V gene are LNHDA and SQIVND (reference sequence). CDR3 length equals 16 residues. V shed 6 bases, J shed 8 bases, and the junction held 16 bases outside the gene matches. This CDR3 reads CASRSMRQGRGYTIYF. As DNA, the CDR3 is TGTGCCAGTAGGAGTATGAGACAGGGTCGAGGGTACACCATATATTTT.

V is TRBV27 and J is TRBJ1-5; a weak D match, TRBD1 (5 bases). CDR3 size: 13 residues. In germline, CDR1 is MNHEY, CDR2 SMNVEV (reference sequence). The V end was cut by 5 bases, the J end by 1 base, with 6 bases between. CDR3 DNA: TGTGCCAGCAGTGCAGGGAGCAATCAGCCCCAGCATTTT. Translating it yields CASSAGSNQPQHF.

V usage is TRBV3-1 (or the pseudogene TRBV3-2) and J usage is TRBJ1-1; TRBD1 aligns across 7 bases. With V trimmed by 0 bases and J by 0 bases, 16 bases remained unmatched. This CDR3 is built from 20 residues. The germline gives CDR1 LGHDT, CDR2 YNNKEL (reference sequence). CDR3 in amino acids: CASSQEIALRGIPLNTEAFF. The CDR3 region has the DNA TGTGCCAGCAGCCAAGAGATTGCGCTCAGGGGGATACCGTTGAACACTGAAGCTTTCTTT.

The J gene is TRBJ1-2, the V gene TRBV28, with 7 bases identical to TRBD1. CDR1 and CDR2 (germline): MDHEN, SYDVKM. The CDR3 contains 15 residues. Germline trimming cut 10 bases from V and 7 bases from J; bases unmatched to any gene: 18. The CDR3 bases are TGTGCCACCGGTCGGGCCGGGGCAGGGGGATCTGGCTACACCTTC. Amino acids: CATGRAGAGGSGYTF.

This chain connects TRBV2 to TRBJ1-2; a possible D gene is TRBD1 (6 bases). Between the trimmed V and J ends, which lost 3 bases and 8 bases, there was a span of 10 bases. Germline loops: CDR1 SNHLY, CDR2 FYNNEI. CDR3 size: 12 residues. CDR3 loop: CASSEGARGYTF. The CDR3 coding sequence is TGTGCCAGCAGTGAGGGGGCTCGGGGCTACACCTTC.

In nucleotides, the CDR3 is TGTGCCAGCAGCTTAGAACTAGCGGTTTCCTACGAGCAGTACTTC. Its protein is CASSLELAVSYEQYF. The rearrangement uses TRBV7-8 and TRBJ2-7; 8 bases map to TRBD2. Trimming cost V 1 base and J 1 base; bases outside gene matches: 3. The CDR3 sequence is 15 residues long. Germline lookup yields CDR1 SGHVS and CDR2 FQNEAQ. The full variable domain, with the rest looked up from reference TRBV7-8 and TRBJ2-7, is GAGVSQSPRYKVAKRGQDVALRCDPISGHVSLFWYQQALGQGPEFLTYFQNEAQLDKSGLPSDRFFAERPEGSVSTLKIQRTQQEDSAVYLCASSLELAVSYEQYFGPGTRLTVT.

V and J are TRBV7-3 and TRBJ2-7; 9 nucleotides align to TRBD1. Germline trimming cut 5 bases from V and 4 bases from J; bases unmatched to any gene: 12. The CDR3 contains 16 residues. Looked up from germline, CDR1 is SGHTA and CDR2 is FQGTGA. CDR3: CASSITGGNSNYEQYF. The CDR3 coding sequence is TGTGCCAGCAGCATCACAGGGGGCAACTCGAATTACGAGCAGTACTTC.

This sequence joins TRBV27 and TRBJ2-3; 11 nucleotides align to TRBD2. Looked up from germline, CDR1 is MNHEY and CDR2 is SMNVEV (reference sequence). The CDR3 is 18 amino acids. The trim removed 2 bases at V and 0 bases at J, leaving 7 bases unmatched. The CDR3: CASSLLAGGLSSTDTQYF. The CDR3 bases are TGTGCCAGCAGTTTACTAGCGGGAGGCCTCTCTAGCACAGATACGCAGTATTTT.

There are a few counts of this clone. The CDR3 protein is CASSSGEGREQYF. Written as DNA, the CDR3 is TGTGCCAGCAGTAGCGGGGAAGGGCGCGAGCAGTACTTC. The chain joins TRBV6-6 to TRBJ2-7; 7 nucleotides align to TRBD2. The CDR3 is 13 amino acids. Germline V CDR1 and CDR2: MNHNY, SVGAGI (reference sequence). With 5 bases clipped from V and 6 bases from J, the junction kept 7 bases outside the gene matches.